Reported below is one TCR beta chain. Its target is not known. Between the trimmed V and J ends, which lost 6 bases and 4 bases, there was a span of 22 bases. The CDR3 runs 18 residues. The V gene's germline CDR1 is SGHVS and CDR2 FQNEAQ. This sample is part of a study of cytomegalovirus exposure and HLA in healthy donors. Study conclusions and caveats: Among the most significant clusters, several appeared linked to common viral pathogens in a later analysis.

It was with 60 Vbeta and 13 Jbeta primers that the PCR ran. Sequencing used immunoSEQ multiplex PCR; TCRdb keeps in-frame clones, though not all of them. The listing contains about 200,000 clones. This receptor was obtained from a man aged 25 to 40 in good health and CMV-seronegative. This chain connects TRBV7-8 to TRBJ2-6; D is unresolved. The sequenced material came from PBMCs. The CDR3 here is CASSHPKIFSTGANVLTF. The DNA for the CDR3 is TGTGCCAGCAGTCATCCGAAGATCTTTAGCACAGGGGCCAACGTCCTGACTTTC.